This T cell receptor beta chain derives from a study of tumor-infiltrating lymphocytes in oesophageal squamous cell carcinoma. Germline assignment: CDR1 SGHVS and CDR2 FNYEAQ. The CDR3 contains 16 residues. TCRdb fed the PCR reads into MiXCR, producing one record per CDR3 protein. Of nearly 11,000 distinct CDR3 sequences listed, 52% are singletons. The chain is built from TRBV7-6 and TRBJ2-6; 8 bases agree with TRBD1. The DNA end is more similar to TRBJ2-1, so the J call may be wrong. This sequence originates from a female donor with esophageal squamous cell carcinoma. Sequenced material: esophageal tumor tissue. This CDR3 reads CASSLVAGGFNNEQFF. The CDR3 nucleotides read TGTGCCAGCAGCTTAGTAGCAGGGGGCTTCAACAATGAGCAGTTCTTC.